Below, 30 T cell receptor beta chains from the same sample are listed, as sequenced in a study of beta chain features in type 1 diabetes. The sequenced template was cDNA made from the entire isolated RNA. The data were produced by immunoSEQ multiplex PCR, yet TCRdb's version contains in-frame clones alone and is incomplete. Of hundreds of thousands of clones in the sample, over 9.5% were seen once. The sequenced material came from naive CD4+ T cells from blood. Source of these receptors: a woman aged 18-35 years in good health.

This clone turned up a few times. The CDR3 coding sequence is TGTGCCAGCAGCTTGGACAGGAGAATCTACGAGCAGTACTTC. It is translated as CASSLDRRIYEQYF. This chain uses TRBV5-6 with TRBJ2-7; D perhaps matches TRBD1 (5 bases). This CDR3 is built from 14 residues. Germline loops: CDR1 SGHDT, CDR2 YYEEEE. The V and J ends lost 0 bases and 3 bases respectively, with 10 bases between them.

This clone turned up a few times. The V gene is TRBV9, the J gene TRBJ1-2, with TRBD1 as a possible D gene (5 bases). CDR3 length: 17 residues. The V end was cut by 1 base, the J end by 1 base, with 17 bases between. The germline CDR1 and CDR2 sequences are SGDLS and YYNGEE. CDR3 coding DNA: TGTGCCAGCAGCGTAAACCCGCCGGGGGGAAATAACTATGGCTACACCTTC. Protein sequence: CASSVNPPGGNNYGYTF. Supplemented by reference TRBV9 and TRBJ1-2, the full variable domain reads DSGVTQTPKHLITATGQRVTLRCSPRSGDLSVYWYQQSLDQGLQFLIQYYNGEERAKGNILERFSAQQFPDLHSELNLSSLELGDSALYFCASSVNPPGGNNYGYTFGSGTRLTVV.

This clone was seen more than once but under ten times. CDR3 bases: TGCGCCAGCAGCTCGGCGAAGGACACCTTTCCGGAAAAACTGTTTTTT. It specifies CASSSAKDTFPEKLFF. The V gene is TRBV5-1, the J gene TRBJ1-4; D is perhaps TRBD1 (5 bases). CDR1 and CDR2 (germline): SGHRS, YFSETQ. The germline V and J ends were trimmed by 3 bases and 8 bases, with 20 bases remaining between them. The CDR3 extends over 16 amino acids. The whole variable domain, remainder taken from reference TRBV5-1 and TRBJ1-4, is KAGVTQTPRYLIKTRGQQVTLSCSPISGHRSVSWYQQTPGQGLQFLFEYFSETQRNKGNFPGRFSGRQFSNSRSEMNVSTLELGDSALYLCASSSAKDTFPEKLFFGSGTQLSVL.

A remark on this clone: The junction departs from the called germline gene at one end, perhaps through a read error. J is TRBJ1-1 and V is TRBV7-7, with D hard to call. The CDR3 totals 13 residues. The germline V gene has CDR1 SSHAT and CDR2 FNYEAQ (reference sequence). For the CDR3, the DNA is TGTGCTAGCAGCTTAGAGCGGACGACTGAAGCTTTCTTT. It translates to CASSLERTTEAFF.

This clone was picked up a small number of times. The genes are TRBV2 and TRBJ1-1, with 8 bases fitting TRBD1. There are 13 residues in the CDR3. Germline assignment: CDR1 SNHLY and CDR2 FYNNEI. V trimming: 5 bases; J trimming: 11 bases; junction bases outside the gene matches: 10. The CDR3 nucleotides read TGTGCCAGCAGTACCACAGGGGGAGAAAAGGCTTTCTTT. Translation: CASSTTGGEKAFF.

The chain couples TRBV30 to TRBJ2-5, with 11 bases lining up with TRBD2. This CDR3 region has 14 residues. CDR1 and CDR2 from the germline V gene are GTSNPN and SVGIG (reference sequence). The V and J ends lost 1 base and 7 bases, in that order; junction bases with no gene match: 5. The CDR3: CAWSGTSGGGTQYF. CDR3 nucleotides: TGTGCCTGGAGTGGAACTAGCGGGGGAGGGACCCAGTACTTC.

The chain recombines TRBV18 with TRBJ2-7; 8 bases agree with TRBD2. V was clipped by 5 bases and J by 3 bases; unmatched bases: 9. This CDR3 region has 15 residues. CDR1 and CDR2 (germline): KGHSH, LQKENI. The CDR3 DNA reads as TGTGCCAGCTCATCCTGGGCTAGCGGGCTCTACGAGCAGTACTTC. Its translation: CASSSWASGLYEQYF. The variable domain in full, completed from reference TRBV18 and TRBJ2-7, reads NAGVMQNPRHLVRRRGQEARLRCSPMKGHSHVYWYRQLPEEGLKFMVYLQKENIIDESGMPKERFSAEFPKEGPSILRIQQVVRGDSAAYFCASSSWASGLYEQYFGPGTRLTVT.

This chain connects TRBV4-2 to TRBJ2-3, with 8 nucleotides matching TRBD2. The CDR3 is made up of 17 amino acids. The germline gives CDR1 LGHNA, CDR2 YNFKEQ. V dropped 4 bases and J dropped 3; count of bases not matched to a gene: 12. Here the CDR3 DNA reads TGTGCCAGCAGCCTCCTCGGGAGGGGGGGCGTTACAGATACGCAGTATTTT. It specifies CASSLLGRGGVTDTQYF.

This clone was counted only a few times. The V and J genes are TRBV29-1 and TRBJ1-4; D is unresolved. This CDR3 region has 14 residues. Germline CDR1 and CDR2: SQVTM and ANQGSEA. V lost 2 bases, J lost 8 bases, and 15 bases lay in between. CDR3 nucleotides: TGCAGCGTTGAAAAAAGAGGCAGAGGAGAAAAACTGTTTTTT. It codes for CSVEKRGRGEKLFF.

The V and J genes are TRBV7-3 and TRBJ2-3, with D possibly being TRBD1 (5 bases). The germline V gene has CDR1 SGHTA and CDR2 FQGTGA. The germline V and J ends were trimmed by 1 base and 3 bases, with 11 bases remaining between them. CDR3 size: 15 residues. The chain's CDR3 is CASSLSGRETDTQYF. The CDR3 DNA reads TGTGCCAGCAGCTTAAGCGGCAGGGAAACAGATACGCAGTATTTT. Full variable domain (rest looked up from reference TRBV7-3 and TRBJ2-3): GAGVSQTPSNKVTEKGKYVELRCDPISGHTALYWYRQSLGQGPEFLIYFQGTGAADDSGLPNDRFFAVRPEGSVSTLKIQRTERGDSAVYLCASSLSGRETDTQYFGPGTRLTVL.

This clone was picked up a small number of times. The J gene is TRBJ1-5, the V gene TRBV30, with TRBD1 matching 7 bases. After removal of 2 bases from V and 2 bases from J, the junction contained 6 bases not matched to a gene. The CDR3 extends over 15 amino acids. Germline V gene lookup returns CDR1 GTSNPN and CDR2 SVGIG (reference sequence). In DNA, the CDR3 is TGTGCCTGGAGTCAAGGGGGCCTTGGCAATCAGCCCCAGCATTTT. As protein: CAWSQGGLGNQPQHF.

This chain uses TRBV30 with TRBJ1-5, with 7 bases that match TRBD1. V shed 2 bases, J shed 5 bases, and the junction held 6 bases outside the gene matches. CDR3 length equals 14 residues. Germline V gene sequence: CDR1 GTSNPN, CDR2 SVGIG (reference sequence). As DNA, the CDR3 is TGTGCCTGGAGTAAACAGGGGTCGGATCAGCCCCAGCATTTT. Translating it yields CAWSKQGSDQPQHF.

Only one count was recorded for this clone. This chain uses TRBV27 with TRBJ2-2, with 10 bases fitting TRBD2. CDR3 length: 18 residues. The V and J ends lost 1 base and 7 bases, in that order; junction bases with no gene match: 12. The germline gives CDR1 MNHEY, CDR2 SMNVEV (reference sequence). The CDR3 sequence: CASSLWSSGRASGGELFF. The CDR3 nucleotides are TGTGCCAGCAGTTTATGGTCCAGCGGGAGGGCCTCGGGCGGGGAGCTGTTTTTT.

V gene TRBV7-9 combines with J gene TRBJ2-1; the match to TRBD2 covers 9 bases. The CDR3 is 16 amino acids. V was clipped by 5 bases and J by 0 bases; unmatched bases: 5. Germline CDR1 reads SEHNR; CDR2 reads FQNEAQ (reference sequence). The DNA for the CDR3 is TGTGCCAGCAGCAGACTAGCGGCCTTCTCCTACAATGAGCAGTTCTTC. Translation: CASSRLAAFSYNEQFF.

CDR3 amino acids: CASSADPGVLNQPQHF. The CDR3, as DNA: TGTGCCAGCAGTGCGGATCCAGGGGTTTTAAATCAGCCCCAGCATTTT. The chain joins TRBV25-1 to TRBJ1-5; D may be TRBD1 (6 bases). The CDR3 is 16 amino acids. Germline CDR1 reads MGHDK; CDR2 reads SYGVNS. Trimming cost V 4 bases and J 4 bases, with 17 bases left between them.

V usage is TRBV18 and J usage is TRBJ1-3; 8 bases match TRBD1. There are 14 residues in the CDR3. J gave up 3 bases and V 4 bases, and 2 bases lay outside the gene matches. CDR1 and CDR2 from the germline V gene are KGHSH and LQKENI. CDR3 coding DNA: TGTGCCAGCTCACGGGACAGGAGTGGAAACACCATATATTTT. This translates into CASSRDRSGNTIYF.

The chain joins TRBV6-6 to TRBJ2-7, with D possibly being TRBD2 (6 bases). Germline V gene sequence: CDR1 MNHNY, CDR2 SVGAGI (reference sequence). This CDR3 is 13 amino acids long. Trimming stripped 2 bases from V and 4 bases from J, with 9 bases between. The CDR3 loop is CASSYLLAYEQYF. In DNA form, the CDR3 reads TGTGCCAGCAGTTACCTACTAGCTTACGAGCAGTACTTC.

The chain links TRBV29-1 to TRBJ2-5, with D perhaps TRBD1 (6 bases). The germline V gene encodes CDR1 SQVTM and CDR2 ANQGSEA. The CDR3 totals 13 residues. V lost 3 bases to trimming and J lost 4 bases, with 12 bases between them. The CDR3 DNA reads TGCAGCGTTGATTTTGGGGGCCGAGAGACCCAGTACTTC. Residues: CSVDFGGRETQYF.

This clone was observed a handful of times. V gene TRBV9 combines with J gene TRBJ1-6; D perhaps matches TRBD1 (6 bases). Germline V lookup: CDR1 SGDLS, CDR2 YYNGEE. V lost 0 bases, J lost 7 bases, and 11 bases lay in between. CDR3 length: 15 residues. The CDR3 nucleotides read TGTGCCAGCAGCGTAGGGGAGGGGGGAAATTCACCCCTCCACTTT. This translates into CASSVGEGGNSPLHF.

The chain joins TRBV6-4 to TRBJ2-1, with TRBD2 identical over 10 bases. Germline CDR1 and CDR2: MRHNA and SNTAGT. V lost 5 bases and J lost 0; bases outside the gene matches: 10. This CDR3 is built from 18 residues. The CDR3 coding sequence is TGTGCCAGCAGTCCGTCTAGCGGGAGCTCGAGCTCCTACAATGAGCAGTTCTTC. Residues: CASSPSSGSSSSYNEQFF.

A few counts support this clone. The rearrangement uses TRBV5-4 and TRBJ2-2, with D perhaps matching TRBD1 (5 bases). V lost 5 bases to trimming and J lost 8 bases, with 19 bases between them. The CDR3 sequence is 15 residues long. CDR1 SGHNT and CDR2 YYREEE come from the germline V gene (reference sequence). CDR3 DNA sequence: TGTGCCAGCAGGGGGTTCTCCAGGGATTCTGGGGAGCTGTTTTTT. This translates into CASRGFSRDSGELFF.

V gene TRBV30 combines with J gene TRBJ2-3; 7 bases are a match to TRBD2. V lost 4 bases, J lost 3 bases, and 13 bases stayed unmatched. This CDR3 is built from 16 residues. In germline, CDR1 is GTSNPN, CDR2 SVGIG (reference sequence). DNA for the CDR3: TGTGCCTGGAACTCCGGTAGGACTAGTGTTACAGATACGCAGTATTTT. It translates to CAWNSGRTSVTDTQYF. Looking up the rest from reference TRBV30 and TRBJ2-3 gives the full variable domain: SQTIHQWPATLVQPVGSPLSLECTVEGTSNPNLYWYRQAAGRGLQLLFYSVGIGQISSEVPQNLSASRPQDRQFILSSKKLLLSDSGFYLCAWNSGRTSVTDTQYFGPGTRLTVL.

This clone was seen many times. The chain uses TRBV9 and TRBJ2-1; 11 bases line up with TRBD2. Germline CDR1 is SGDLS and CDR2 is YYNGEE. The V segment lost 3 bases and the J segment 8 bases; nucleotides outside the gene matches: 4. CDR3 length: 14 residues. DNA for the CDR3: TGTGCCAGCAGCGCCCGGACTAGCGGGTATGAGCAGTTCTTC. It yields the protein CASSARTSGYEQFF.

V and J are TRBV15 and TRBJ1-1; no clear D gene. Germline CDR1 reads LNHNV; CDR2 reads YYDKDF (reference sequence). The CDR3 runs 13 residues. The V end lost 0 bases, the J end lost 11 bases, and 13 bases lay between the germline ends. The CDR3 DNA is TGTGCCACCAGCAGAGAAGCTGGACTACCGGCTTTCTTT. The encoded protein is CATSREAGLPAFF.

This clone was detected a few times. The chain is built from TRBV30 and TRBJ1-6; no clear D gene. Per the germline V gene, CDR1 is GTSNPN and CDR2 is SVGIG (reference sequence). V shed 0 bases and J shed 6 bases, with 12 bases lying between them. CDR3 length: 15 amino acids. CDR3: CAWSVRGVVNSPLHF. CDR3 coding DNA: TGTGCCTGGAGTGTACGGGGAGTCGTTAATTCACCCCTCCACTTT.

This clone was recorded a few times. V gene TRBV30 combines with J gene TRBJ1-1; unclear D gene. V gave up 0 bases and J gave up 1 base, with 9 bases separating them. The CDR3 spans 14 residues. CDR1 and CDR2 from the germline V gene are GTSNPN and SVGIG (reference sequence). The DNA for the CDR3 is TGTGCCTGGAGTGTACGGCGGGCGAACACTGAAGCTTTCTTT. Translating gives CAWSVRRANTEAFF.

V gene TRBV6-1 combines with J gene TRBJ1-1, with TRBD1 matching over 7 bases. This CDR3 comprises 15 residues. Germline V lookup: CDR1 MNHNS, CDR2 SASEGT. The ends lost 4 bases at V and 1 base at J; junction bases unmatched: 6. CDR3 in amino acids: CASSARQGKNTEAFF. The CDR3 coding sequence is TGTGCCAGCAGTGCTAGACAGGGAAAGAACACTGAAGCTTTCTTT.

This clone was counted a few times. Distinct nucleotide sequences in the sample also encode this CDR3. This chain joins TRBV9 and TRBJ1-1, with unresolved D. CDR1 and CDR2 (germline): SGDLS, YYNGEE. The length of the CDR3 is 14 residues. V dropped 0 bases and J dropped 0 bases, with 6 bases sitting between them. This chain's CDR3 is CASSVGGMNTEAFF. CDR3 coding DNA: TGTGCCAGCAGCGTAGGAGGAATGAACACTGAAGCTTTCTTT.

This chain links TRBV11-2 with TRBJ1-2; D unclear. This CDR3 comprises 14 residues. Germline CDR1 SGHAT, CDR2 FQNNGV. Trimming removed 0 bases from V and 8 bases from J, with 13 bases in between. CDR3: CASSLDRVSLGYTF. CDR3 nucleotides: TGTGCCAGCAGCTTAGATCGAGTCTCTTTGGGCTACACCTTC.

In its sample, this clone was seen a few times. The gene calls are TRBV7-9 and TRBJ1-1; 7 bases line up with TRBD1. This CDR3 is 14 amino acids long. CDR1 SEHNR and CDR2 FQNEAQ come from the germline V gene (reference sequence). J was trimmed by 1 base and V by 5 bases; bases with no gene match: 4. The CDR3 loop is CASSLGQSNTEAFF. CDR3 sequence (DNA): TGTGCCAGCAGCCTGGGACAGTCGAACACTGAAGCTTTCTTT.